This is a list of T cell receptor beta chains from one sample in a study of CD8 T cells in Susac syndrome. MiXCR, run by TCRdb on the immunoSEQ multiplex PCR reads, gives a single entry per CDR3 protein. The sample yields about 71,000 distinct CDR3 sequences, 96% seen once. The sequenced material came from CD4+ T cells from PBMCs. The receptors shown here come from a human donor with multiple sclerosis. Each CDR3 is given without its conserved first and last residue. The order of the fields is J gene, V gene, D gene, CDR3 protein. The D gene is left open where the match is weak.

j_gene: TRBJ1-2; v_gene: TRBV9; d_gene: -; CDR3aa: ASSVVETAT
j_gene: TRBJ2-5; v_gene: TRBV7-3; d_gene: TRBD1; CDR3aa: ASSAQPGQQETQY
j_gene: TRBJ2-5; v_gene: TRBV20-1; d_gene: TRBD2; CDR3aa: SARDGAGGRETQY
j_gene: TRBJ2-5; v_gene: TRBV20-1; d_gene: TRBD2; CDR3aa: SAFGRSGGPETQY
j_gene: TRBJ1-5; v_gene: TRBV6-6; d_gene: -; CDR3aa: ASSYPNDQPQH
j_gene: TRBJ2-3; v_gene: TRBV30; d_gene: -; CDR3aa: AGRVPPGGDTQY
j_gene: TRBJ1-5; v_gene: TRBV20-1; d_gene: -; CDR3aa: SARAGTQPQH
j_gene: TRBJ2-3; v_gene: TRBV20-1; d_gene: -; CDR3aa: SVLIVDTQY
j_gene: TRBJ2-3; v_gene: TRBV20-1; d_gene: -; CDR3aa: SARLARGWTDTQY
j_gene: TRBJ1-2; v_gene: TRBV29-1; d_gene: TRBD1; CDR3aa: SVETGGAIYGYT
j_gene: TRBJ2-1; v_gene: TRBV28; d_gene: -; CDR3aa: ASIALGSYNEQF
j_gene: TRBJ2-5; v_gene: TRBV6-5; d_gene: TRBD2; CDR3aa: ASSGTRRETQY
j_gene: TRBJ1-6; v_gene: TRBV11-3; d_gene: TRBD1; CDR3aa: ASSSGQNNSPLH
j_gene: TRBJ2-5; v_gene: TRBV5-1; d_gene: -; CDR3aa: ASSLGLTEYQETQY
j_gene: TRBJ1-1; v_gene: TRBV6-6; d_gene: TRBD1; CDR3aa: ASSRTGNTEAF
j_gene: TRBJ2-1; v_gene: TRBV7-9; d_gene: -; CDR3aa: ASGHPRSFEF
j_gene: TRBJ2-3; v_gene: TRBV5-1; d_gene: TRBD2; CDR3aa: ASALAGVKDTQY
j_gene: TRBJ2-1; v_gene: TRBV2; d_gene: TRBD1; CDR3aa: ASSKAGTGHNEQF
j_gene: TRBJ2-5; v_gene: TRBV3-1; d_gene: TRBD2; CDR3aa: ASSLIAGGRETQY
j_gene: TRBJ2-7; v_gene: TRBV5-4; d_gene: -; CDR3aa: ASRQEGPITDEQY
j_gene: TRBJ2-1; v_gene: TRBV19; d_gene: TRBD2; CDR3aa: ASSPRTSLNEQF
j_gene: TRBJ2-7; v_gene: TRBV19; d_gene: -; CDR3aa: ASSIGPGAYEQY
j_gene: TRBJ2-3; v_gene: TRBV7-2; d_gene: TRBD2; CDR3aa: ASSTPGGRHTDTQY
j_gene: TRBJ2-6; v_gene: TRBV29-1; d_gene: -; CDR3aa: SVVSGESGANVLT
j_gene: TRBJ1-6; v_gene: TRBV6-6; d_gene: TRBD1; CDR3aa: ASRQTGANYNSPLH
j_gene: TRBJ2-5; v_gene: TRBV12-3/TRBV12-4; d_gene: -; CDR3aa: ASSLGTFGTQY
j_gene: TRBJ1-5; v_gene: TRBV6-2/TRBV6-3; d_gene: TRBD1; CDR3aa: ASSPTRPARDRGLGNQPQH
j_gene: TRBJ1-2; v_gene: TRBV30; d_gene: TRBD1; CDR3aa: AWLPDRGNYGYT
j_gene: TRBJ2-7; v_gene: TRBV7-9; d_gene: -; CDR3aa: ASSFYGGTSYEQY
j_gene: TRBJ1-1; v_gene: TRBV11-2; d_gene: -; CDR3aa: ASSLVNWVRTNTEAF
j_gene: TRBJ1-2; v_gene: TRBV10-3; d_gene: TRBD1; CDR3aa: ASGTGTEVSGYT
j_gene: TRBJ2-3; v_gene: TRBV20-1; d_gene: -; CDR3aa: SATPWETDTQY
j_gene: TRBJ1-5; v_gene: TRBV7-2; d_gene: -; CDR3aa: ASSLTTSSNQPQH
j_gene: TRBJ2-7; v_gene: TRBV2; d_gene: -; CDR3aa: ASLTQGFYEQY
j_gene: TRBJ2-7; v_gene: TRBV20-1; d_gene: TRBD2; CDR3aa: SAYSGGAGEQY
j_gene: TRBJ2-3; v_gene: TRBV29-1; d_gene: TRBD1; CDR3aa: SVEGIRQGVTDTQY
j_gene: TRBJ2-7; v_gene: TRBV3-1; d_gene: -; CDR3aa: ASSQAWGVPYEQY
j_gene: TRBJ2-7; v_gene: TRBV20-1; d_gene: TRBD1; CDR3aa: SARDWDRESHEQY
j_gene: TRBJ2-3; v_gene: TRBV7-3; d_gene: -; CDR3aa: ASSLMRATDTQY
j_gene: TRBJ1-5; v_gene: TRBV29-1; d_gene: TRBD1; CDR3aa: SVGQGWDQPQH
j_gene: TRBJ2-3; v_gene: TRBV5-1; d_gene: -; CDR3aa: ASSLVRGLTDTQY
j_gene: TRBJ2-1; v_gene: TRBV6-2/TRBV6-3; d_gene: TRBD2; CDR3aa: ASSTTSASSYNEQF
j_gene: TRBJ2-3; v_gene: TRBV4-2; d_gene: -; CDR3aa: ASSQDRNTDTQY
j_gene: TRBJ1-4; v_gene: TRBV3-1; d_gene: -; CDR3aa: ASSQDLNEKLF
j_gene: TRBJ2-3; v_gene: TRBV5-4; d_gene: -; CDR3aa: ASSHRRDGTDTQY
j_gene: TRBJ2-1; v_gene: TRBV2; d_gene: -; CDR3aa: ASSLRRQENEQF
j_gene: TRBJ2-5; v_gene: TRBV11-2; d_gene: -; CDR3aa: ASSLRTQETQY
j_gene: TRBJ2-7; v_gene: TRBV12-3/TRBV12-4; d_gene: -; CDR3aa: ASSPRQDPYEQY
j_gene: TRBJ2-7; v_gene: TRBV2; d_gene: -; CDR3aa: ASSGQGYEQY
j_gene: TRBJ1-3; v_gene: TRBV30; d_gene: TRBD1; CDR3aa: AWRPGQIYSGNTIY
j_gene: TRBJ2-7; v_gene: TRBV7-2; d_gene: TRBD1; CDR3aa: ASSPDRNTYEQY
j_gene: TRBJ1-5; v_gene: TRBV19; d_gene: -; CDR3aa: ASSIGWDQPQH
j_gene: TRBJ2-3; v_gene: TRBV29-1; d_gene: TRBD2; CDR3aa: SVLSGGTDTQY
j_gene: TRBJ1-2; v_gene: TRBV10-2; d_gene: -; CDR3aa: ASSPVETLGSNYGYT
j_gene: TRBJ1-1; v_gene: TRBV28; d_gene: TRBD1; CDR3aa: ASRRRTGTNTEAF
j_gene: TRBJ1-6; v_gene: TRBV6-5; d_gene: -; CDR3aa: ASSYTNNSPLH
j_gene: TRBJ2-1; v_gene: TRBV7-2; d_gene: -; CDR3aa: ASSLVGGSYNEQF
j_gene: TRBJ2-7; v_gene: TRBV6-5; d_gene: TRBD1; CDR3aa: ASSYSIQGAEQY